This T cell receptor (beta chain) is from a study of shared clonotypes between healthy human individuals. Assay execution proceeded at the deep level. Every subset's genomic DNA went evenly onto several immunoSEQ plates. Each unsorted PBMC replicate got 300 ng genomic DNA, around 30,000 genomes. This table comes from immunoSEQ multiplex PCR, and its TCRdb copy is limited to in-frame clones, with some not included. The data contain about 520,000 clones, roughly 80% of them singletons. Donors were healthy HIV-negative adults without recently reported acute infections or vaccinations. The CDR3 has 15 residues. CDR1 is LGHNA and CDR2 is YNFKEQ in the germline V gene. About this clone itself: This likely stems from a read error, as it lies one base from a far larger clone.

Sequenced material: PBMCs. The chain joins TRBV4-2 to TRBJ1-2, with D perhaps matching TRBD1 (5 bases). The receptor was derived from a woman aged 40 to 55 in good health. Some clones in this sample may be carry-over from other donors' samples. The CDR3 nucleotides are TGTGCCAGCAGCCAAGAGAGGTCAGGGAACTATTGCTACACCTTC. Translation: CASSQERSGNYCYTF.